One and the same sample provided the 3 T cell receptor beta chains below, sequenced in a study of control samples from healthy donors and cancer patients. The protocol was immunoSEQ multiplex PCR, while the TCRdb copy is restricted to in-frame clones and leaves out a portion. Here the sample spans approximately 87,000 clones, about 88% being singletons. Sequencing was done on a sample of blood. The receptor source for this set is a woman between 50 and 59 years old in good health.

This clone occurred a few times. V usage is TRBV3-1 (or the pseudogene TRBV3-2) and J usage is TRBJ2-7, with a tentative D call TRBD1 (6 bases). CDR1 and CDR2 from the germline V gene are LGHDT and YNNKEL (reference sequence). This CDR3 is built from 18 residues. V was clipped by 0 bases and J by 1 base, with 19 bases between them. CDR3 nucleotides: TGTGCCAGCAGCCAAGACAACAGGGTATTTCACGGGTCCTACGAGCAGTACTTC. Protein sequence: CASSQDNRVFHGSYEQYF.

This clone ranks as medium-sized. This chain connects TRBV5-6 to TRBJ2-2; possibly TRBD1 or TRBD2 for D (6 bases each). The V and J ends lost 6 bases and 7 bases respectively, with 16 bases between them. The germline V gene has CDR1 SGHDT and CDR2 YYEEEE. The CDR3 length is 14 residues. The CDR3 DNA reads TGTGCCAGCAACTTATACGGGGGCGTCGGGGAGCTGTTTTTT. Translation: CASNLYGGVGELFF.

The chain uses TRBV2 and TRBJ2-7, with D perhaps given as TRBD1 or TRBD2 (6 bases each). The CDR3 totals 13 residues. Trimming left V 7 bases short and J 6 bases short, with 16 bases between. Germline lookup yields CDR1 SNHLY and CDR2 FYNNEI. CDR3 in amino acids: CASTIGGLFEQYF. In nucleotides, the CDR3 is TGTGCCAGCACGATAGGGGGACTTTTCGAGCAGTACTTC. Full variable domain (outside the CDR3, taken from reference TRBV2 and TRBJ2-7): EPEVTQTPSHQVTQMGQEVILRCVPISNHLYFYWYRQILGQKVEFLVSFYNNEISEKSEIFDDQFSVERPDGSNFTLKIRSTKLEDSAMYFCASTIGGLFEQYFGPGTRLTVT.